Each of the 31 T cell receptor beta chains below was sequenced from the same sample in a study of tumor-infiltrating lymphocytes in primary liver carcinoma. Bulk tissue was left unsorted, and RNA and DNA were co-extracted from around 18-30 mg of it. The input was 500 ng total RNA; TCR beta cDNA was made from it with a constant-region primer. Modified slightly, ARM-PCR produced TCR beta libraries over three nested multiplex PCR rounds. TRBV1-TRBV30 forward primers paired with a C-beta reverse primer drove the first two PCR rounds, around 10 cycles each. TCRdb passed the multiplex PCR reads through MiXCR, listing each CDR3 protein once. Of approximately 100,000 distinct CDR3 sequences in the sample, 65% to 75% were seen once. The sample consisted of liver tumor tissue from sampling region 2. Subset noted: tumor region T2, inferior pole. Receptors were obtained from a woman in her sixties with primary liver carcinoma and hepatitis B virus infection.

This clonotype came up once. Compared with germline, one end of the junction differs, possibly owing to a read error. This chain joins TRBV11-2 and TRBJ1-3, with D uncertain. Germline V gene sequence: CDR1 SGHAT, CDR2 FQNNGV. CDR3 length: 15 amino acids. The CDR3: CTSSLELGLRNTIYF. CDR3 coding DNA: TGTACCAGCAGTTTAGAACTCGGCCTAAGAAACACTATATATTTT.

Notes on this clonotype: One end of the junction varies from germline; a read error may be responsible. The CDR3, as DNA: TGTGCCAGCGGTGAAGCGTGTGGATTCCACTATGGCTACACCTTC. Its protein product is CASGEACGFHYGYTF. This chain joins TRBV6-1 and TRBJ1-2; D uncertain. From germline, CDR1 is MNHNS and CDR2 SASEGT. The CDR3 runs 15 residues.

Concerning this clonotype itself: The conserved phenylalanine or tryptophan is not found at the CDR3 terminus, so this likely reflects a read error. The chain recombines TRBV11-3 with TRBJ2-1, with 13 positions matching TRBD2. The germline V gene encodes CDR1 SGHNT and CDR2 YENEEA. The CDR3 has 15 residues. CDR3: CVSSSQGLAGLGQFI. As DNA, the CDR3 is TGTGTCAGCAGCTCACAGGGACTAGCGGGGTTAGGGCAGTTCATC.

The rearrangement links TRBV5-5 to TRBJ2-5; 7 nucleotides agree with TRBD1. The ends lost 2 bases at V and 7 bases at J; junction bases unmatched: 11. Per germline, CDR1 SGHKS and CDR2 YYEKEE (reference sequence). This CDR3 is built from 15 residues. Here the CDR3 DNA reads TGTGCCAGCAGCTTCGCTGACAGGGACCCCGGGACCCAGTACTTC. Translating it yields CASSFADRDPGTQYF.

This clonotype has only a few counts. The gene calls are TRBV20-1 and TRBJ1-3; D gene unclear. The V gene's germline CDR1 is DFQATT and CDR2 SNEGSKA (reference sequence). V was pared by 0 bases and J by 4 bases, with 10 bases between. The CDR3 extends over 14 amino acids. The CDR3 loop is CSARDQRAGNTIYF. CDR3 nucleotide sequence: TGCAGTGCTAGAGATCAACGGGCCGGAAACACCATATATTTT.

CDR3 in amino acids: CSVASGTADEAFF. The DNA for the CDR3 is TGCAGCGTTGCGTCGGGAACAGCCGATGAAGCTTTCTTT. This chain links TRBV29-1 with TRBJ1-1; D is ambiguous. Germline lookup yields CDR1 SQVTM and CDR2 ANQGSEA. V was cut by 4 bases and J by 7 bases, with 16 bases left in between. This CDR3 has 13 amino acids.

Comments on this clonotype: Compared with germline, one end of the junction differs, possibly owing to a read error. The chain recombines TRBV11-2 with TRBJ2-3; 9 bases fit TRBD1. CDR1 is SGHAT, CDR2 FQNNGV, per germline. This CDR3 region has 17 residues. The chain's CDR3 is CASSLAVRTGVTGTQYF. DNA for the CDR3: TGTGCTAGCAGCTTAGCGGTTCGGACAGGGGTCACAGGTACGCAGTATTTT. Looking up the rest from reference TRBV11-2 and TRBJ2-3 gives the full variable domain: EAGVAQSPRYKIIEKRQSVAFWCNPISGHATLYWYQQILGQGPKLLIQFQNNGVVDDSQLPKDRFSAERLKGVDSTLKIQPAKLEDSAVYLCASSLAVRTGVTGTQYFGPGTRLTVL.

Worth noting for this clonotype: Mismatch with germline at one junction end may stem from a read error. The gene calls are TRBV6-1 and TRBJ2-5, with TRBD1 as a possible D gene (6 bases). CDR3 size: 15 residues. Germline CDR1 and CDR2: MNHNS and SASEGT. CDR3 in DNA: TGTGCCAGCAGGTACTGGACAGACAGTCAAAAGACCCAATACTTC. This codes for CASRYWTDSQKTQYF.

This clonotype has more than one count but fewer than ten. The chain carries TRBV7-3 and TRBJ2-2, with unresolved D. The CDR3 totals 16 residues. The V end was cut by 1 base, the J end by 0 bases, with 9 bases between. CDR1 is SGHTA, CDR2 FQGTGA, per germline. The CDR3 DNA follows: TGTGCCAGCAGCTTAATGCCCAGCCCGAACACCGGGGAGCTGTTTTTT. It encodes CASSLMPSPNTGELFF.

Regarding this clonotype: This may arise from a read error, as a much more abundant clone is one base away. The V and J genes are TRBV5-1 and TRBJ2-1; 12 bases agree with TRBD2. Germline lookup yields CDR1 SGHRS and CDR2 YFSETQ. There are 14 residues in the CDR3. CDR3 nucleotide sequence: TGCACCAGCAGCGCCGGACTAGCGGGAAATGAGCAGTTCTTC. It encodes CTSSAGLAGNEQFF.

This clonotype has only a few counts. This clone may be a read error of a much larger clone one base away. The J gene is TRBJ2-1, the V gene TRBV13; 7 positions match TRBD1. Germline values: CDR1 PRHDT, CDR2 FYEKMQ (reference sequence). This CDR3 spans 13 amino acids. This CDR3 is CVSSRDSDNEQFF. The CDR3 DNA follows: TGTGTCAGCAGCCGGGACAGCGACAATGAGCAGTTCTTC.

This clonotype was seen only once. A much more abundant neighbour one base away suggests this may be a read error. The CDR3 region is CASSLQKVQGRVLTDEQYF. In DNA, the CDR3 is TGTGCCAGCAGCCTACAAAAAGTACAGGGAAGAGTCCTGACCGACGAGCAGTACTTC. The V gene is TRBV14, the J gene TRBJ2-7, with a weak D call TRBD1 (6 bases). Per germline, CDR1 SGHDN and CDR2 FVKESK. V shed 4 bases and J shed 5 bases, with 30 bases lying between them. The CDR3 covers 19 residues.

Note on this clonotype: Given the absence of the conserved phenylalanine or tryptophan at the CDR3 end, a read error is likely. The CDR3, as DNA: TGTGACAGCAGTTTACGACCGGGACAGAGATTCTACAATGAGCAGTTCTCC. It is translated as CDSSLRPGQRFYNEQFS. This chain connects TRBV11-2 to TRBJ2-1, with 7 bases that match TRBD1. Germline CDR1 reads SGHAT; CDR2 reads FQNNGV. CDR3 length: 17 amino acids.

A word on this clonotype: A read error may explain this, as a much larger clone is one base away. The J gene is TRBJ1-2, the V gene TRBV7-9, with D possibly TRBD1 on 6 matching bases. The germline CDR1 and CDR2 sequences are SEHNR and FQNEAQ (reference sequence). Trimming took off 2 bases at V and 10 bases at J, with 14 bases between the two ends. The CDR3 has 13 residues. DNA for the CDR3: TGTGCCAGCAGCTTAAAACAGGGTAGTGACTACACCTTC. Its protein is CASSLKQGSDYTF.

In regard to this clonotype: A much larger clone differs by one base, so this may be a read error. V usage is TRBV28 and J usage is TRBJ2-1, with 8 bases lining up with TRBD2. Trimming removed 7 bases from V and 15 bases from J; junction bases left unmatched: 14. The CDR3 runs 13 residues. Germline CDR1 MDHEN, CDR2 SYDVKM. CDR3 region: CASNPLGGTRSFF. Here the CDR3 DNA reads TGTGCCAGCAACCCCCTGGGGGGGACTAGATCGTTCTTC.

The chain has TRBV11-2 and TRBJ2-3; D remains ambiguous. The V gene lost 8 bases and the J gene lost 5 bases, with 20 bases spanning the gap. The CDR3 is 15 residues long. CDR1 is SGHAT and CDR2 is FQNNGV in the germline V gene. The CDR3 bases are TGTGCCAGCGGCCCCGGAACGAGAGGTGGAGATACGCAGTATTTT. Its translation is CASGPGTRGGDTQYF.

This chain uses TRBV10-3 with TRBJ1-5; D might be TRBD1 (5 bases). With 4 bases removed from V and 5 bases from J, the gap between germline ends came to 12 bases. The CDR3 totals 14 residues. Germline CDR1 is ENHRY and CDR2 is SYGVKD. In DNA, the CDR3 is TGTGCCATCAGTGCCCGGGAGGGGCATCAGCCCCAGCATTTT. Protein sequence: CAISAREGHQPQHF.

About this clonotype itself: A read error may be the cause here, since a much bigger clone is one base away. This chain connects TRBV28 to TRBJ2-5; D not certain. CDR3 length equals 12 residues. Germline-derived CDR1 and CDR2 are MDHEN and SYDVKM. The CDR3 protein is CASGLLQETQYF. The CDR3 DNA reads TGTGCCAGCGGTTTGCTGCAAGAGACCCAGTACTTC.

Remarks on this clonotype: The junction departs from germline at one end; a sequencing error may be responsible. The J gene is TRBJ2-1, the V gene TRBV6-1; 14 bases agree with TRBD2. The CDR3 totals 15 residues. From germline, CDR1 is MNHNS and CDR2 SASEGT. CDR3 in DNA: TGTGCCATGAGGGGGACTAGCGGGAGAGAAGGTGAGCAATTCTTC. As protein: CAMRGTSGREGEQFF.

The chain couples TRBV5-1 to TRBJ2-1; 9 positions match TRBD2. The CDR3 covers 14 residues. Germline trimming cut 9 bases from V and 7 bases from J; bases unmatched to any gene: 11. CDR1 and CDR2 from the germline V gene are SGHRS and YFSETQ. The CDR3 nucleotides are TGCGCCAACAGTTTTAGCGGGAGTAGGAATGAGCAGTTCTTC. It translates to CANSFSGSRNEQFF. The full variable domain, with the rest looked up from reference TRBV5-1 and TRBJ2-1, is KAGVTQTPRYLIKTRGQQVTLSCSPISGHRSVSWYQQTPGQGLQFLFEYFSETQRNKGNFPGRFSGRQFSNSRSEMNVSTLELGDSALYLCANSFSGSRNEQFFGPGTRLTVL.

Comment on this clonotype: One base away lies a much larger clone, so this may be a sequencing read error. V and J are TRBV29-1 and TRBJ1-2, with 8 bases fitting TRBD1. Germline V CDR1 and CDR2: SQVTM, ANQGSEA. The CDR3 is 14 amino acids. CDR3 bases: TGCAGCGTTCCTGACAGGGGCGTCAACTATGGCTACATCTTC. It codes for CSVPDRGVNYGYIF.

This clonotype was detected once. The junction departs from the called germline gene at one end, perhaps through a read error. The V gene is TRBV12-5, the J gene TRBJ2-7; D might be TRBD2 (7 bases). CDR1 is LGHNT and CDR2 is FRNRAP in the germline V gene. CDR3 length equals 12 residues. The CDR3 here is CASKGGGYEEYF. CDR3 sequence (DNA): TGTGCTAGTAAGGGGGGAGGGTACGAGGAGTACTTC.

With respect to this clonotype: A much larger clone sits a single nucleotide away, making a read error possible. The conserved final phenylalanine or tryptophan is absent from the CDR3, which likely points to a read error. Here the CDR3 DNA reads TGTGCCAGCAGACGCGGGGTCGGGGCAGATACGCAGTATATT. This encodes CASRRGVGADTQYI. This chain uses TRBV6-6 with TRBJ2-3; D is perhaps TRBD2 (6 bases). V was pared by 6 bases and J by 4 bases, with 14 bases between. Germline lookup yields CDR1 MNHNY and CDR2 SVGAGI (reference sequence). The CDR3 spans 14 residues.

Of note for this clonotype: The final CDR3 position lacks the conserved phenylalanine or tryptophan, pointing to a likely read error. J is TRBJ2-3 and V is TRBV6-5, with D perhaps matching TRBD1 (5 bases). Germline assignment: CDR1 MNHEY and CDR2 SVGAGI. Trimming stripped 4 bases from V and 5 bases from J, with 13 bases between. There are 14 residues in the CDR3. The CDR3 DNA reads TGTGCCAGCAGTTTAGGGGTTACCCAAGATACGCAGTATCTT. It encodes CASSLGVTQDTQYL.

This clonotype was detected many times. The genes are TRBV7-9 and TRBJ1-2, with 7 bases matching TRBD1. There are 12 residues in the CDR3. V shed 10 bases, J shed 4 bases, and the junction held 6 bases outside the gene matches. Germline V lookup: CDR1 SEHNR, CDR2 FQNEAQ (reference sequence). CDR3 in amino acids: CAIPGQLYGYTF. The CDR3 coding sequence is TGTGCCATCCCGGGACAGCTCTATGGCTACACCTTC.

The chain uses TRBV12-3 or TRBV12-4 and TRBJ2-1, with 10 nucleotides matching TRBD2. This CDR3 is 18 amino acids long. The junction had 19 bases not matched to a gene; V was cut back by 10 bases and J by 4 bases. The CDR3 DNA is TGTGCCAACAGCTTCGGGACTAGCGTGATTACTGAGTACAATGAGCAGTTCTTC. Translating gives CANSFGTSVITEYNEQFF.

This chain links TRBV10-3 with TRBJ2-5; D is undetermined. The CDR3 length is 17 residues. Germline CDR1 is ENHRY and CDR2 is SYGVKD. With 3 bases removed from V and 2 bases from J, the gap between germline ends came to 19 bases. CDR3 in amino acids: CAISEGRTAPSQETQYF. The CDR3 DNA reads TGTGCCATCAGTGAAGGTCGAACGGCCCCGTCGCAAGAGACCCAGTACTTC.

Comments on this clonotype: No conserved phenylalanine or tryptophan is present at the end of the CDR3, so a read error is the likely explanation. The rearrangement links TRBV28 to TRBJ1-5; D is perhaps TRBD1 (5 bases). The CDR3 length is 14 residues. CDR1 and CDR2 (germline): MDHEN, SYDVKM. Trimming cost V 5 bases and J 7 bases, with 15 bases left between them. Here the CDR3 reads CASSPGSRGQPQHL. The CDR3 coding sequence is TGTGCCAGCAGTCCGGGGTCACGGGGGCAGCCCCAGCATTTA.

Only one count was recorded for this clonotype. Relative to the germline gene, one junction end is altered; a read error may explain this. CDR3 region: CASSPYGEETQYF. The CDR3 DNA follows: TGTGCCAGCAGTCCATACGGGGAAGAGACCCAGTACTTT. The V call is TRBV6-6, the J call TRBJ2-5; tentative D call: TRBD2 (5 bases). The germline V gene has CDR1 MNHNY and CDR2 SVGAGI (reference sequence). The CDR3 loop spans 13 amino acids.

This clonotype was detected a few times. The gene calls are TRBV28 and TRBJ1-2; 9 bases fit TRBD1. This CDR3 region has 15 residues. V shed 5 bases and J 4 bases; nucleotides not matched to a gene: 8. CDR1 MDHEN and CDR2 SYDVKM come from the germline V gene. The CDR3 sequence is CASSTPGTGSYGYTF. The CDR3 DNA sequence: TGTGCCAGCAGTACGCCCGGGACAGGGTCCTATGGCTACACCTTC.

Concerning this clonotype itself: A read error is likely, as this CDR3 ends without the conserved phenylalanine or tryptophan. The rearrangement links TRBV12-3 or TRBV12-4 to TRBJ2-1; 8 nucleotides agree with TRBD2. V shed 6 bases and J 4 bases; nucleotides not matched to a gene: 8. CDR3 length: 15 residues. Written as DNA, the CDR3 is TGTGCCAGCAGCCTTTGGACTAGCCGTTACAATGAGCAGTTCTTG. Its translation is CASSLWTSRYNEQFL.